The rows below give T cell receptor beta chains drawn from one sample of a study of blood T cell repertoires in COVID-19. Profiled with immunoSEQ multiplex PCR; TCRdb holds only in-frame clones, not every one. The table lists 200,000 to 250,000 clones, about four fifths of them singletons. Material: peripheral blood. The receptors originated from a woman aged 18-30 years with acute or convalescent COVID-19. Each CDR3 is given with its conserved first and last residue. A D gene is named only where the DNA matches it firmly. Only some rows state a clone size, as once, few, many or a class for expanded clones.

TRBJ1-2	TRBD1	TRBV9	NA	CASSPGTGRSGYTF	TGTGCCAGCAGCCCGGGGACAGGGCGTTCTGGCTACACCTTC
TRBJ2-1	NA	TRBV9	NA	CASSVAGQLSYNEQFF	TGTGCCAGCAGCGTAGCTGGGCAGCTCTCCTACAATGAGCAGTTCTTC
TRBJ1-2	NA	TRBV9	NA	CASSVVLWGEREHDGYTF	TGTGCCAGCAGCGTAGTTTTATGGGGTGAGAGGGAACACGACGGCTACACCTTC
TRBJ2-3	NA	TRBV9	NA	CASRGLRTDTQYF	TGTGCCAGCCGGGGACTCCGAACAGATACGCAGTATTTT
TRBJ2-1	TRBD1	TRBV10-3	NA	CAIRPGTGSYNEQFF	TGTGCCATCAGGCCGGGGACAGGGAGTTACAATGAGCAGTTCTTC
TRBJ2-3	NA	TRBV28	NA	CASSLRLDTDTQYF	TGTGCCAGCAGTTTAAGACTAGACACAGATACGCAGTATTTT
TRBJ2-1	TRBD2	TRBV29-1	NA	CSVTGVAGGGEQFF	TGCAGCGTGACCGGGGTAGCGGGAGGTGGTGAGCAGTTCTTC
TRBJ2-7	NA	TRBV5-1	NA	CASSLRQAYEQYF	TGCGCCAGCAGCCTAAGACAGGCGTACGAGCAGTACTTC
TRBJ1-3	TRBD1	TRBV27	once	CASSRGQAASGNTIYF	TGTGCCAGCAGCCGTGGACAGGCCGCCTCTGGAAACACCATATATTTT
TRBJ2-3	NA	TRBV28	NA	CASSHRDKGFSTDTQYF	TGTGCCAGCAGCCACCGGGACAAGGGTTTTAGCACAGATACGCAGTATTTT
TRBJ2-1	TRBD2	TRBV28	NA	CASSPPGLSSIEQFF	TGTGCCAGCAGCCCACCGGGACTATCTAGTATTGAGCAGTTCTTC
TRBJ2-1	NA	TRBV28	NA	CASSYWRVFNEQFF	TGTGCCAGCAGTTACTGGAGGGTATTCAATGAGCAGTTCTTC
TRBJ1-5	TRBD1	TRBV7-2	few	CASSGGTGGIGQPQHF	TGTGCCAGCAGCGGAGGGACAGGGGGCATAGGGCAGCCCCAGCATTTT
TRBJ2-7	NA	TRBV28	NA	CASSLYGFPYEQYF	TGTGCCAGCAGTTTATACGGGTTTCCCTACGAGCAGTACTTC
TRBJ2-6	TRBD1	TRBV30	NA	CAWTTGSGANVLTF	TGTGCCTGGACGACAGGGTCTGGGGCCAACGTCCTGACTTTC
TRBJ2-7	TRBD2	TRBV14	NA	CASSQGTSGVTKQYF	TGTGCCAGCAGCCAAGGGACTAGCGGAGTTACGAAGCAGTACTTC
TRBJ1-5	TRBD1	TRBV7-2	NA	CASSLAGGGGQPQHF	TGTGCCAGCAGCTTAGCAGGGGGCGGTGGCCAGCCCCAGCATTTT
TRBJ1-6	NA	TRBV25-1	NA	CASSDTGSRTPLHF	TGTGCCAGCAGTGATACGGGGTCACGTACACCCCTCCACTTT
TRBJ1-1	NA	TRBV7-6	NA	CASSPTGGMNTEAFF	TGTGCCAGCAGCCCAACGGGGGGGATGAACACTGAAGCTTTCTTT
TRBJ2-7	NA	TRBV6-5	NA	CASSYGGEVNEQYF	TGTGCCAGCAGTTACGGAGGGGAAGTGAACGAGCAGTACTTC
TRBJ2-7	NA	TRBV6-1	NA	CASSEAWTGRDEQYF	TGTGCCAGCAGTGAAGCGTGGACAGGGAGGGACGAGCAGTACTTC
TRBJ2-3	NA	TRBV29-1	NA	CSVGDKGPQYF	TGCAGCGTTGGGGACAAGGGTCCGCAGTATTTT
TRBJ2-1	TRBD1	TRBV7-9	NA	CASSPGTENNEQFF	TGTGCCAGCAGCCCGGGGACAGAAAACAATGAGCAGTTCTTC
TRBJ1-1	NA	TRBV28	NA	CASSPTVHTEAFF	TGTGCCAGCAGTCCGACAGTTCACACTGAAGCTTTCTTT
TRBJ2-5	NA	TRBV9	NA	CASSVVGAAETQYF	TGTGCCAGCAGCGTAGTGGGGGCCGCGGAGACCCAGTACTTC
TRBJ1-2	NA	TRBV11-2	once	CASSLEGRTANYGYTF	TGTGCCAGCAGCTTAGAAGGTCGCACAGCTAACTATGGCTACACCTTC
TRBJ2-7	TRBD2	TRBV7-9	NA	CASSLSAGVGEQYF	TGTGCCAGCAGCTTATCTGCGGGAGTGGGCGAGCAGTACTTC
TRBJ2-2	TRBD2	TRBV11-2	NA	CASSFPGRIAGELFF	TGTGCCAGCAGCTTTCCCGGGAGGATAGCCGGGGAGCTGTTTTTT
TRBJ2-2	TRBD2	TRBV2	NA	CASSRTGGRANTGELFF	TGTGCCAGCAGCCGAACCGGAGGGAGGGCGAACACCGGGGAGCTGTTTTTT
TRBJ2-7	TRBD2	TRBV9	NA	CASSVGRGSIYEQYF	TGTGCCAGCAGCGTCGGGAGGGGATCGATATACGAGCAGTACTTC
TRBJ2-1	TRBD2	TRBV5-1	NA	CASSPQLREWNEQFF	TGCGCCAGCAGCCCCCAACTGCGGGAGTGGAATGAGCAGTTCTTC
TRBJ2-7	NA	TRBV7-2	NA	CASSSLGATYEQYF	TGTGCCAGCAGCTCGTTGGGGGCAACCTACGAGCAGTACTTC
TRBJ2-7	TRBD2	TRBV7-9	NA	CASSLAMGLAGEQYF	TGTGCCAGCAGCTTAGCGATGGGGCTAGCGGGTGAGCAGTACTTC
TRBJ1-1	NA	TRBV9	NA	CASSVGEGAAEAFF	TGTGCCAGCAGCGTAGGCGAGGGTGCCGCTGAAGCTTTCTTT
TRBJ1-4	NA	TRBV5-1	NA	CASSLGQHNEKLFF	TGCGCCAGCAGCTTGGGACAACATAATGAAAAACTGTTTTTT
TRBJ2-3	TRBD2	TRBV7-2	NA	CASSLGGLAGGLTDTQYF	TGTGCCAGCAGCTTAGGAGGACTAGCGGGAGGGCTCACAGATACGCAGTATTTT
TRBJ2-7	TRBD1	TRBV7-2	NA	CASSPLTGSLLNLVYEQYF	TGTGCCAGCAGCCCCTTGACAGGGAGTTTGCTTAACCTAGTCTACGAGCAGTACTTC
TRBJ1-2	NA	TRBV30	NA	CAWTRGSRNYGYTF	TGTGCCTGGACACGGGGTTCGCGGAACTATGGCTACACCTTC
TRBJ2-7	NA	TRBV5-1	NA	CASSLGGLSSYEQYF	TGCGCCAGCAGCTTGGGGGGGCTCAGCTCCTACGAGCAGTACTTC
TRBJ2-7	NA	TRBV5-4	NA	CASSLNRAASYEQYF	TGTGCCAGCAGCCTAAACAGGGCCGCATCCTACGAGCAGTACTTC
TRBJ1-5	TRBD1	TRBV20-1	NA	CSANEAGTANYNQPQHF	TGCAGTGCTAATGAAGCCGGGACAGCAAACTACAATCAGCCCCAGCATTTT
TRBJ1-2	NA	TRBV7-9	NA	CASSSYREWGGYTF	TGTGCCAGCAGCTCATACAGGGAATGGGGTGGCTACACCTTC
TRBJ1-6	NA	TRBV5-6	NA	CASSLVGGAENSPLHF	TGTGCCAGCAGCTTGGTTGGAGGGGCGGAAAATTCACCCCTCCACTTT
TRBJ1-5	NA	TRBV3-1/TRBV3-2	NA	CASSPRGNQPQHF	TGTGCCAGCAGCCCCCGGGGCAATCAGCCCCAGCATTTT
TRBJ1-2	NA	TRBV7-2	NA	CAVGAGNYGYTF	TGTGCAGTGGGGGCTGGGAACTATGGCTACACCTTC
TRBJ1-6	NA	TRBV25-1	once	CASSGGGAHNSPLHF	TGTGCCAGCAGTGGTGGAGGGGCTCATAATTCACCCCTCCACTTT
TRBJ1-5	TRBD1	TRBV29-1	few	CSASGQENQPQHF	TGCAGCGCCTCGGGACAGGAGAATCAGCCCCAGCATTTT
TRBJ2-1	TRBD1	TRBV5-8	NA	CASSPGQTIYNEQFF	TGTGCCAGCAGCCCGGGACAGACGATTTACAATGAGCAGTTCTTC
TRBJ1-6	NA	TRBV5-1	NA	CASGRGGQDSPLHF	TGCGCCAGCGGCCGGGGAGGTCAGGATTCACCCCTCCACTTT
TRBJ1-4	TRBD1	TRBV28	NA	CASSLGDRGGEKLFF	TGTGCCAGCAGTTTGGGGGACAGGGGAGGGGAAAAACTGTTTTTT
TRBJ2-1	TRBD2	TRBV14	NA	CASSPRLAGVHEQFF	TGTGCCAGCAGCCCCCGACTAGCGGGAGTGCATGAGCAGTTCTTC